This TCR beta chain comes out of a study of shared clonotypes between healthy human individuals. TCRdb's copy holds only in-frame clones and misses some; the assay was immunoSEQ multiplex PCR. The data hold 2 million to 2.5 million clones, with around 95% observed a single time. Study-level findings and limits: For naive CD4 cells, roughly 5% of clonotypes were shared across a handful of donors.

In the case of this clone: Antigen unknown.

CDR3 length: 16 amino acids. CDR1 MGHDK and CDR2 SYGVNS come from the germline V gene. Unmatched junction bases numbered 12, after V lost 3 bases and J lost 6 bases. This sequence joins TRBV25-1 and TRBJ1-2, with TRBD1 matching 8 bases. This receptor was obtained from a man aged 18 to 29 in good health. Sequenced material: naive CD4+ T cells sorted from blood. Subset of the sample: CD45RA+ positively selected. In DNA, the CDR3 is TGTGCCAGCAGTGATCCCTCCAGGGGGCGGGGGAATGGCTACACCTTC. Its translation: CASSDPSRGRGNGYTF.